What follows are 8 T cell receptor beta chains derived from one specimen sequenced in a study of control samples from healthy donors and cancer patients. Sequencing was performed with immunoSEQ multiplex PCR; in TCRdb, only in-frame clones are kept and a portion is missing. The data hold fewer than 150,000 clones, with approximately 89% observed a single time. The sample taken for sequencing was blood. Receptor source: a man between 18 and 35 years old in good health.

The CDR3 region has the DNA TGTGCCAGCAGTGAAGCGGGGGCCTCAGGAAACTATGGCTACACCTTC. It is translated as CASSEAGASGNYGYTF. The chain uses TRBV6-1 and TRBJ1-2; D is possibly TRBD1 (6 bases). The V and J ends lost 0 bases and 2 bases respectively, with 13 bases between them. Per the germline V gene, CDR1 is MNHNS and CDR2 is SASEGT. The CDR3 is 16 residues long.

The chain couples TRBV15 to TRBJ2-7, with TRBD2 as a possible D gene (6 bases). The V end was cut by 9 bases, the J end by 3 bases, with 21 bases between. CDR1 is LNHNV and CDR2 is YYDKDF in the germline V gene (reference sequence). CDR3 length: 15 residues. CDR3 sequence: CATSEFGGSLYEQYF. For the CDR3, the DNA is TGTGCCACTTCTGAATTTGGGGGGTCTCTCTACGAGCAGTACTTC.

This clone appeared a few times. The chain has TRBV6-4 and TRBJ1-5, with a tentative D call TRBD1 (5 bases). CDR3 size: 13 residues. Germline-derived CDR1 and CDR2 are MRHNA and SNTAGT. The V end lost 6 bases, the J end lost 7 bases, and 13 bases lay between the germline ends. Here the CDR3 DNA reads TGTGCCAGCAGCCCCGAAAGGGACCAGCCCCAGCATTTT. Translation: CASSPERDQPQHF.

This clone appeared a single time. The CDR3: CAWTVQETQYF. CDR3 sequence (DNA): TGTGCCTGGACTGTCCAAGAGACCCAGTACTTC. The chain is built from TRBV30 and TRBJ2-5, with D unclear. The germline V and J ends were trimmed by 4 bases and 1 base, with 4 bases remaining between them. This CDR3 comprises 11 residues. CDR1 and CDR2 (germline): GTSNPN, SVGIG (reference sequence).

Regarding this clone: This CDR3 is also generated by other DNA sequences in the sample. The chain combines TRBV6-1 with TRBJ1-1; D ambiguous. Germline V CDR1 and CDR2: MNHNS, SASEGT. The CDR3 covers 13 residues. Trimming removed 0 bases from V and 1 base from J, with 3 bases in between. CDR3 in DNA: TGTGCCAGCAGTGAAGCAGAGAACACTGAAGCTTTCTTT. Translating it yields CASSEAENTEAFF.

This chain uses TRBV30 with TRBJ1-1; TRBD1 is a possible D gene (5 bases). Trimming removed 4 bases from V and 5 bases from J, with 5 bases in between. The CDR3 has 10 amino acids. Germline CDR1 and CDR2: GTSNPN and SVGIG (reference sequence). The CDR3 protein is CAWTGTEAFF. For the CDR3, the DNA is TGTGCCTGGACAGGGACTGAAGCTTTCTTT.

The chain links TRBV30 to TRBJ1-3; TRBD1 is a possible D gene (6 bases). From germline, CDR1 is GTSNPN and CDR2 SVGIG (reference sequence). Trimming removed 1 base from V and 3 bases from J, with 13 bases in between. The CDR3 runs to 15 residues. In DNA, the CDR3 is TGTGCCTGGAGTGGGGGGGCCTCCTTTGGAAACACCATATATTTT. Translated, it gives CAWSGGASFGNTIYF.

The chain combines TRBV19 with TRBJ2-7; TRBD1 aligns across 9 bases. V was pared by 6 bases and J by 1 base, with 4 bases of the junction left unmatched. The CDR3 length is 14 residues. Germline V gene sequence: CDR1 LNHDA, CDR2 SQIVND (reference sequence). The CDR3 here is CASSTGTGSYEQYF. The DNA of the CDR3 is TGTGCCAGTAGCACCGGGACAGGGTCCTACGAGCAGTACTTC.